Sequencing of this TCR beta chain was carried out in a study of blood T cell repertoires in COVID-19. About the study: COVID-19 samples, acute and convalescent, were from the United States, Italy and Spain. The analysed material was cDNA or gDNA that came from T cells, B-cell-depleted T cells, or PBMCs.

Source study methods: The assay estimated nucleated cells by amplifying reference gene primers. Some clones are missing from TCRdb's copy, which holds only in-frame ones; the method was immunoSEQ multiplex PCR. That table gives V, J and clone size, and the DNA gave D and trimming. In the table there are about 100,000 clones, approximately 90% of which are singletons. This clone was counted between two and nine times. The sample taken for sequencing was peripheral blood. The receptor was isolated from a human donor with COVID-19, enrolled during active disease. The donor label of this sample is uncertain.

Written as DNA, the CDR3 is TGTGCCAGCAGAGCTACAGGGGATAAGTACACTGAAGCTTTCTTT. This sequence encodes CASRATGDKYTEAFF. The V and J genes are TRBV11-2 and TRBJ1-1; 7 bases match TRBD1. The V segment lost 6 bases and the J segment 3 bases; nucleotides outside the gene matches: 10. Per the germline V gene, CDR1 is SGHAT and CDR2 is FQNNGV. The length of the CDR3 is 15 residues.